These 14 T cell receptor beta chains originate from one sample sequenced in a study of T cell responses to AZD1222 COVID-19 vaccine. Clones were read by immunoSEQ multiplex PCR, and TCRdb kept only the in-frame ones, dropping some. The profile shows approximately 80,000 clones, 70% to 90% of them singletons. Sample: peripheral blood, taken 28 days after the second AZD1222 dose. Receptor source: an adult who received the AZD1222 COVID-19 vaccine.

The chain's CDR3 is CASSITTSGQNEKLFF. The CDR3 bases are TGTGCCAGTAGTATTACGACCTCAGGACAGAATGAAAAACTGTTTTTT. The rearrangement joins TRBV19 to TRBJ1-4; a weak D match, TRBD1 (6 bases). Germline V gene data show CDR1 as LNHDA and CDR2 as SQIVND (reference sequence). Trimming stripped 3 bases from V and 5 bases from J, with 16 bases between. CDR3 length: 16 amino acids.

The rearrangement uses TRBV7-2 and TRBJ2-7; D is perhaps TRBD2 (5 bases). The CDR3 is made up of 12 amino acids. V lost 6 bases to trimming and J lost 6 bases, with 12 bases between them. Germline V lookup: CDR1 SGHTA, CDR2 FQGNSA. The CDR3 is CASSRRAGEQYF. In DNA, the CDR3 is TGTGCCAGCAGTAGACGGGCGGGCGAGCAGTACTTC.

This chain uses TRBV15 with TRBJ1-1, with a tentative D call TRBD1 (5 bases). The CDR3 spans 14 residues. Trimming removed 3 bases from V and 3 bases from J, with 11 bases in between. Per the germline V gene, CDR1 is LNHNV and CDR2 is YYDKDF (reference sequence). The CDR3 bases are TGTGCCACCAGCAGTGGGGGAGTGTACACTGAAGCTTTCTTT. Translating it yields CATSSGGVYTEAFF.

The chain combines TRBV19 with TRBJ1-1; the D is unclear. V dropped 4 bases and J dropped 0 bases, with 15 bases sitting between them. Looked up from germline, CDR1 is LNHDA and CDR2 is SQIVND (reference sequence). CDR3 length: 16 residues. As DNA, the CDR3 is TGTGCCAGTAGTACCAGTTTTGGGCTCATGAACACTGAAGCTTTCTTT. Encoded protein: CASSTSFGLMNTEAFF.

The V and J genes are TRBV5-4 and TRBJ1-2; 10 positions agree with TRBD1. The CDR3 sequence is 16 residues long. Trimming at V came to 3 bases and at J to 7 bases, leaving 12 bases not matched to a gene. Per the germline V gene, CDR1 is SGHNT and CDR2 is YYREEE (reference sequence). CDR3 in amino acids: CASSYQDPGQGSGYTF. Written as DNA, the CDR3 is TGTGCCAGCAGCTACCAAGACCCGGGACAGGGGTCTGGCTACACCTTC. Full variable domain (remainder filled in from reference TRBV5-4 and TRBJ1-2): ETGVTQSPTHLIKTRGQQVTLRCSSQSGHNTVSWYQQALGQGPQFIFQYYREEENGRGNFPPRFSGLQFPNYSSELNVNALELDDSALYLCASSYQDPGQGSGYTFGSGTRLTVV.

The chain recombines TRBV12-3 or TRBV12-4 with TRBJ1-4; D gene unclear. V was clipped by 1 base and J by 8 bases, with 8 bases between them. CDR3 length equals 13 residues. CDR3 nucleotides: TGTGCCAGCAGTTTAGGGTTCGACGAAAAACTGTTTTTT. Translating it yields CASSLGFDEKLFF.

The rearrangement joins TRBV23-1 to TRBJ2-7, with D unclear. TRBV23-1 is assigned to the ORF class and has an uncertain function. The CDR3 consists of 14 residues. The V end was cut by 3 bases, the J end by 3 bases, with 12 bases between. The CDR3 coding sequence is TGCGCCAGCAGTCATCCGGATAACAACTACGAGCAGTACTTC. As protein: CASSHPDNNYEQYF.

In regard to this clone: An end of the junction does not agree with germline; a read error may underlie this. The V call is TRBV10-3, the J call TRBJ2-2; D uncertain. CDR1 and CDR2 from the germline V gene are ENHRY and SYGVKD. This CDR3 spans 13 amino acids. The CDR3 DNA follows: TGTGCCATCAGTGAGTACTTCCCCGGAGAGCTGTTTTTT. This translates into CAISEYFPGELFF.

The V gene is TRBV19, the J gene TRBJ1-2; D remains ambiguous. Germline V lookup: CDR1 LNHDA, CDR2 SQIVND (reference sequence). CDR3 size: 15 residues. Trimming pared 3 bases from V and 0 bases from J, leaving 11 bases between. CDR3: CASSMIGFSNYGYTF. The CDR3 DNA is TGTGCCAGTAGTATGATTGGCTTCTCTAACTATGGCTACACCTTC.

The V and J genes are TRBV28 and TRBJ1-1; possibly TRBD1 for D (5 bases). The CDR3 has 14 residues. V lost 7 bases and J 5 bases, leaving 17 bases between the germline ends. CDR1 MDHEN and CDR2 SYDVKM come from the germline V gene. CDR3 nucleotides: TGTGCCAGCAAAGGGCCGGGGGGGAATACTGAAGCTTTCTTT. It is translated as CASKGPGGNTEAFF.

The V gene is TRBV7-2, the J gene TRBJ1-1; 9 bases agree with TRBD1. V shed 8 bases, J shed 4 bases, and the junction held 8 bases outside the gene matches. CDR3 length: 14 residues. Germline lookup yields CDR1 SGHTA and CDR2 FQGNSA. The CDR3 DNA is TGTGCCAGCCAGGACAGGGGTGGTGTCACTGAAGCTTTCTTT. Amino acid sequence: CASQDRGGVTEAFF.

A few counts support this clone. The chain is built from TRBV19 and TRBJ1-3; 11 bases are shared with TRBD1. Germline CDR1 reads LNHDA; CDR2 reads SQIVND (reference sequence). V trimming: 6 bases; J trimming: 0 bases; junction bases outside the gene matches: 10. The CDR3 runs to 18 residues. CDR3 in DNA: TGTGCCAGTAGAAGGGGGACAGGGGGTCCCCCCTCTGGAAACACCATATATTTT. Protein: CASRRGTGGPPSGNTIYF.

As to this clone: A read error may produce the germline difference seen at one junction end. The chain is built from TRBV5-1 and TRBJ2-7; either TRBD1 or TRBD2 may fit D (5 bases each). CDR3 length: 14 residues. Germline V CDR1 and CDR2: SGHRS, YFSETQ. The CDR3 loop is CASNLRGVNYEQYF. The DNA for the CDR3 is TGCGCCAGCAACTTGCGAGGGGTAAACTACGAGCAGTACTTC.

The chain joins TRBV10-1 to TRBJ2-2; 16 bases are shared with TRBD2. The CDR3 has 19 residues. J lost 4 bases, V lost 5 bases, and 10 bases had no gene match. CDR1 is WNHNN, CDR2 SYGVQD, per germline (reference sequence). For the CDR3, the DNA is TGCGCCAGCAGTCCCATCCCGGGACTAGCGGGGGGGGTCACCGGGGAGCTGTTTTTT. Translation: CASSPIPGLAGGVTGELFF.